The following is a T cell receptor beta chain sequence with its context. No antigen is known for it. The sample comes from a study of T cell responses to AZD1222 COVID-19 vaccine. Only in-frame clones appear in the TCRdb table, and some are missing; sequencing was by immunoSEQ multiplex PCR. The sample shows roughly 140,000 clones, approximately 88% of them seen only once. Germline-derived CDR1 and CDR2 are MNHNS and SASEGT. This CDR3 spans 16 amino acids. V lost 2 bases and J lost 7, with 18 bases in between. Study results and limitations: Two doses of AZD1222 preceded a rise in Spike-specific TCR breadth and depth. Only five to seven individuals given AZD1222 were seropositive at baseline. The donor cohort was predominantly white British with a female majority, and clonal diversity may have been underestimated. Unmutated variant regions are reportedly targeted by nearly half of spike-specific TCRs.

V usage is TRBV6-1 and J usage is TRBJ1-5; a weak D match, TRBD1 (6 bases). Sequencing was performed on peripheral blood, taken on day 0 of MenACWY control vaccination. The sequence was collected from an adult in good health. The CDR3 sequence: CASSEHGGAPGQPQHF. The CDR3 DNA reads as TGTGCCAGCAGTGAACACGGGGGGGCGCCGGGGCAGCCCCAGCATTTT.